The clone carrying this T cell receptor beta chain was counted a single time. Its antigen remains unknown. An approximately 130-subject validation cohort, separate from the roughly 670-subject first cohort, supplied the donors. The data originate from a study of cytomegalovirus exposure and HLA in healthy donors. Trimming pared 2 bases from V and 5 bases from J, leaving 9 bases between. Per germline, CDR1 MNHEY and CDR2 SVGAGI. The CDR3 covers 13 residues. Libraries were prepared by immunoSEQ multiplex PCR; TCRdb keeps only in-frame clonotypes and omits some of them. This sample has approximately 81,000 clones, with roughly 93% found just once. Study findings and constraints: The authors listed 150 to 200 TCR beta chains as cytomegalovirus-associated. Most TCR sequences proved rare, with some public TCRs found in many donors. Clusters of TCRs from the first cohort tended to co-occur in the 95 to 150 validation repertoires (as a later analysis found).

This clonotype originated in a man aged 18 to 29 in good health and CMV-seronegative. The V gene is TRBV6-5, the J gene TRBJ1-2; D gene unclear. Specimen: PBMCs. The CDR3 region has the DNA TGTGCCAGCAGTTACGACCGGGATTATGGCTACACCTTC. Amino acids: CASSYDRDYGYTF.